Presented here are 17 T cell receptor beta chains from one specimen sequenced in a study of cytotoxic CD8 clonotypes in ibrutinib-treated CLL. Here immunoSEQ multiplex PCR was the method, and the copy in TCRdb shows in-frame clones only, minus some. The sample holds 130,000 or so clones, roughly 80% seen once. The sample in question was PBMCs, obtained after 24 months of ibrutinib treatment. These receptors came from a human donor with chronic lymphocytic leukemia.

The chain carries TRBV6-5 and TRBJ1-2, with D perhaps TRBD1 (5 bases). V lost 5 bases, J lost 10 bases, and 20 bases lay in between. CDR3 size: 14 residues. Germline CDR1 and CDR2: MNHEY and SVGAGI. For the CDR3, the DNA is TGTGCCAGCAGTCAGCCAAGGGACTATGGGGCCTACACCTTC. This codes for CASSQPRDYGAYTF.

The chain has TRBV6-1 and TRBJ2-3; D ambiguous. The CDR3 spans 12 residues. V lost 4 bases and J lost 0, with 2 bases in between. Germline CDR1 reads MNHNS; CDR2 reads SASEGT. CDR3 coding DNA: TGTGCCAGCAGTGCCAGCACAGATACGCAGTATTTT. It codes for CASSASTDTQYF.

The V call is TRBV7-3, the J call TRBJ1-2, with D perhaps TRBD1 (5 bases). Germline V gene sequence: CDR1 SGHTA, CDR2 FQGTGA. The CDR3 spans 13 residues. V was cut by 3 bases and J by 6 bases, with 11 bases left in between. The CDR3 here is CASSFAGGDGYTF. CDR3 sequence (DNA): TGTGCCAGCAGCTTTGCGGGAGGGGATGGCTACACCTTC.

This chain joins TRBV28 and TRBJ2-3, with D unclear. Looked up from germline, CDR1 is MDHEN and CDR2 is SYDVKM. With 6 bases removed from V and 1 base from J, the gap between germline ends came to 17 bases. The CDR3 length is 16 residues. For the CDR3, the DNA is TGTGCCAGCAGCTCCCACATAGGCGCCGGCACAGATACGCAGTATTTT. Translation gives CASSSHIGAGTDTQYF.

This clone was seen more than once but under ten times. The chain couples TRBV5-1 to TRBJ1-3; a possible D gene is TRBD1 (5 bases). Trimming cost V 4 bases and J 0 bases, with 11 bases left between them. Per the germline V gene, CDR1 is SGHRS and CDR2 is YFSETQ. The CDR3 totals 15 residues. The CDR3 region is CASSNGTGSGNTIYF. CDR3 DNA sequence: TGCGCCAGCAGCAACGGGACGGGCTCTGGAAACACCATATATTTT.

The chain has TRBV28 and TRBJ1-1; D gene ambiguous. Germline V gives CDR1 MDHEN, CDR2 SYDVKM. This CDR3 has 15 residues. Trimming took off 6 bases at V and 1 base at J, with 15 bases between the two ends. The CDR3 loop is CASRGVRGWNTEAFF. As DNA, the CDR3 is TGTGCCAGCAGAGGCGTCCGGGGATGGAACACTGAAGCTTTCTTT.

This chain joins TRBV5-4 and TRBJ1-3; TRBD1 is a possible D gene (6 bases). Germline values: CDR1 SGHNT, CDR2 YYREEE (reference sequence). The CDR3 has 19 residues. The germline V and J ends were trimmed by 4 bases and 0 bases, with 23 bases remaining between them. This CDR3 is CASSPGPQGINFSGNTIYF. As DNA, the CDR3 is TGTGCCAGCAGCCCCGGGCCTCAGGGGATCAACTTCTCTGGAAACACCATATATTTT.

The rearrangement links TRBV6-5 to TRBJ2-7; either TRBD1 or TRBD2 may supply D (5 bases each). The CDR3 is made up of 13 amino acids. Trimming removed 2 bases from V and 5 bases from J, with 10 bases in between. Germline V gene lookup returns CDR1 MNHEY and CDR2 SVGAGI. CDR3 sequence: CASSYKVGDEQYF. DNA for the CDR3: TGTGCCAGCAGTTACAAAGTGGGGGACGAGCAGTACTTC.

This clone turned up a few times. The V call is TRBV4-1, the J call TRBJ1-5; possibly TRBD1 for D (5 bases). Germline assignment: CDR1 MGHRA and CDR2 YSYEKL. V lost 1 base and J lost 3, with 13 bases in between. CDR3 length: 16 amino acids. CDR3 sequence reads: CASSQAPGRINQPQHF. CDR3 in DNA: TGCGCCAGCAGCCAAGCCCCGGGGCGGATCAATCAGCCCCAGCATTTT.

The rearrangement uses TRBV4-2 and TRBJ1-5; D unclear. V lost 1 base and J lost 6, with 13 bases in between. This CDR3 comprises 15 residues. CDR1 LGHNA and CDR2 YNFKEQ come from the germline V gene. CDR3 loop: CASSQVRSSGQPQHF. The DNA for the CDR3 is TGTGCCAGCAGCCAAGTCCGGAGCTCAGGTCAGCCCCAGCATTTT.

The rearrangement joins TRBV18 to TRBJ1-4; D gene unclear. The CDR3 runs 15 residues. V was trimmed by 4 bases and J by 1 base, leaving 10 bases between them. The germline V gene encodes CDR1 KGHSH and CDR2 LQKENI. The CDR3 here is CASSLSRRTNEKLFF. The CDR3 coding sequence is TGTGCCAGCTCACTGAGCAGGAGAACTAATGAAAAACTGTTTTTT.

V usage is TRBV30 and J usage is TRBJ1-1; 9 bases line up with TRBD1. V lost 5 bases and J lost 0; bases outside the gene matches: 1. The CDR3 is made up of 13 amino acids. The germline gives CDR1 GTSNPN, CDR2 SVGIG (reference sequence). This CDR3 is CAWDRGLNTEAFF. For the CDR3, the DNA is TGTGCCTGGGACAGGGGGTTGAACACTGAAGCTTTCTTT.

The chain employs TRBV5-4 and TRBJ1-4, with 8 bases aligning to TRBD1. The germline V gene has CDR1 SGHNT and CDR2 YYREEE (reference sequence). The CDR3 totals 15 residues. J lost 1 base, V lost 4 bases, and 3 bases had no gene match. CDR3 sequence: CASSAGTGTNEKLFF. The CDR3 bases are TGTGCCAGCAGCGCGGGGACAGGAACTAATGAAAAACTGTTTTTT.

The chain joins TRBV6-6 to TRBJ1-1, with 7 bases matching TRBD1. Germline trimming cut 6 bases from V and 4 bases from J; bases unmatched to any gene: 5. The CDR3 runs 13 residues. Germline assignment: CDR1 MNHNY and CDR2 SVGAGI (reference sequence). For the CDR3, the DNA is TGTGCCAGCAGAACAGGGGCTATCACTGAAGCTTTCTTT. It encodes CASRTGAITEAFF.

The chain recombines TRBV15 with TRBJ1-1; TRBD1 aligns across 9 bases. Germline V gives CDR1 LNHNV, CDR2 YYDKDF (reference sequence). J lost 3 bases, V lost 2 bases, and 7 bases had no gene match. The CDR3 is 16 residues long. The DNA of the CDR3 is TGTGCCACCAGCAGATTAGACAGGGGGGGCCACACTGAAGCTTTCTTT. Translated, it gives CATSRLDRGGHTEAFF.

This sequence joins TRBV4-3 and TRBJ2-2; 7 nucleotides agree with TRBD1. The V segment lost 4 bases and the J segment 4 bases; nucleotides outside the gene matches: 9. This CDR3 region has 16 residues. Germline CDR1 is LGHNA and CDR2 is YSLEER. The CDR3: CASSPDDRVVTGELFF. The CDR3 region has the DNA TGCGCCAGCAGCCCCGACGACAGGGTCGTCACCGGGGAGCTGTTTTTT.

The chain employs TRBV11-2 and TRBJ2-3, with 8 bases that match TRBD2. Per germline, CDR1 SGHAT and CDR2 FQNNGV. The CDR3 has 17 amino acids. The V gene end was trimmed by 0 bases and the J gene end by 0 bases; junction bases not matched to a gene: 5. The CDR3 loop reads CASSLDIGGGSTDTQYF. Here the CDR3 DNA reads TGTGCCAGCAGCTTAGATATCGGCGGGGGGAGCACAGATACGCAGTATTTT.